This T cell receptor (beta chain) was found in a study of blood T cell repertoires in COVID-19. Whole-study context: Samples of COVID-19 (acute and convalescent) were obtained from the United States, Italy and Spain.

In the authors' workflow: It was from reference gene primer amplification that nucleated cell counts were estimated. Here immunoSEQ multiplex PCR was the method, and the copy in TCRdb shows in-frame clones only, minus some. The V and J calls and clone size were taken over from that table, and D and trimming were inferred from the DNA. The sample lists some 17,000 clones, 82% occurring once. The CDR3 length is 16 residues. Germline trimming cut 4 bases from V and 4 bases from J; bases unmatched to any gene: 8. Germline V gene sequence: CDR1 SGHRS, CDR2 YFSETQ. This chain links TRBV5-1 with TRBJ2-1, with 10 bases matching TRBD1. Sequencing was done on a sample of peripheral blood. The clonotype comes from a woman aged 70-85 years with active COVID-19. The CDR3 loop reads CASSPFAGQGYNEQFF. The CDR3 region has the DNA TGCGCCAGCAGCCCGTTCGCGGGACAGGGGTACAATGAGCAGTTCTTC.